Listed below are T cell receptor beta chains from one sample, sequenced in a study of T cell changes during pregnancy in multiple sclerosis. Sequencing used immunoSEQ multiplex PCR; TCRdb keeps in-frame clones, though not all of them. The sample has tens of thousands of clones; roughly 90% are singletons. The sample consisted of CD4+ T cells from peripheral blood mononuclear cells, taken in the third trimester of pregnancy. These receptor sequences come from a female donor in good health, enrolled as a control in a pregnancy study. Both conserved end residues are part of each CDR3. The D gene is left open where the match is weak. Clone size is not always given. Where it is, it says once, few, many or a class for expanded clones.

V	D	length	J	size	DNA	CDR3
TRBV2	-	12	TRBJ2-3	-	TGTGCCAGCAGTGAAGACTGGGATACGCAGTATTTT	CASSEDWDTQYF
TRBV11-2	TRBD1	14	TRBJ1-6	once	TGTGCCAGCAGGGAGGAGGGGGCAAATTCACCCCTCCACTTT	CASREEGANSPLHF
TRBV9	TRBD2	17	TRBJ2-2	-	TGTGCCAGCAGCGTATCGGTAGCGGGGGGAGGAACCGGGGAGCTGTTTTTT	CASSVSVAGGGTGELFF
TRBV7-9	-	16	TRBJ1-2	-	TGTGCCAGCCCCTCTGGTAGTGCCGGACAGTTGAGTGGCTACACCTTC	CASPSGSAGQLSGYTF
TRBV27	TRBD1	15	TRBJ2-2	-	TGTGCCAGCAGTTTAATGACAGGGGTCACCGGGGAGCTGTTTTTT	CASSLMTGVTGELFF
TRBV18	-	14	TRBJ1-2	-	TGTGCCAGCTCACCAGACGCAGGGTCGGGTGGCTACACCTTC	CASSPDAGSGGYTF
TRBV11-2	TRBD1	16	TRBJ2-7	-	TGTGCCAGCAGCCCCCTGGTGGGACAGGGCCCCTACGAGCAGTACTTC	CASSPLVGQGPYEQYF
TRBV11-3	-	16	TRBJ2-3	-	TGTGCCAGCAGCACGGGTCAACTACACCGCACAGATACGCAGTATTTT	CASSTGQLHRTDTQYF
TRBV7-9	TRBD2	17	TRBJ2-5	-	TGTGCCAGCAGTCCAGGGACTAGCGGGGGGGCTCCAGAGACCCAGTACTTC	CASSPGTSGGAPETQYF
TRBV7-9	TRBD2	15	TRBJ2-1	-	TGTGCCAGCAGCCCGCGGGGGGATTTCTACAATGAGCAGTTCTTC	CASSPRGDFYNEQFF